The 4 T cell receptor beta chains in this list originate from one sample, sequenced in a study of T cells in Graves' hyperthyroidism and ophthalmopathy. Amplification yielded TCR beta CDR3 regions, with RNA transcripts as the source. The HTBI primer set drove a first-round RT-PCR of the TCR CDR3. One entry per CDR3 protein results from TCRdb running MiXCR on the multiplex PCR reads. The sample has 700,000 or so distinct CDR3 sequences; over 15% are singletons. The specimen sequenced was blood. These receptors all come from a man in his late teens or twenties with Graves' hyperthyroidism.

This chain links TRBV7-9 with TRBJ2-1; TRBD1 aligns across 9 bases. J gave up 3 bases and V 6 bases, and 9 bases lay outside the gene matches. The CDR3 spans 16 residues. CDR1 SEHNR and CDR2 FQNEAQ come from the germline V gene (reference sequence). The DNA for the CDR3 is TGTGCCAGCAGTTTCACCGGGACAGGGCTCTACAATGAGCAGTTCTTC. This translates into CASSFTGTGLYNEQFF. The full variable domain, its missing parts supplied by reference TRBV7-9 and TRBJ2-1, is DTGVSQNPRHKITKRGQNVTFRCDPISEHNRLYWYRQTLGQGPEFLTYFQNEAQLEKSRLLSDRFSAERPKGSFSTLEIQRTEQGDSAMYLCASSFTGTGLYNEQFFGPGTRLTVL.

In its sample, this clonotype was seen many times. The chain employs TRBV7-3 and TRBJ2-7; 9 nucleotides line up with TRBD2. J was trimmed by 2 bases and V by 0 bases; bases with no gene match: 2. CDR1 is SGHTA, CDR2 FQGTGA, per germline. This CDR3 contains 15 residues. CDR3: CASSLTPSGTYEQYF. In DNA form, the CDR3 reads TGTGCCAGCAGCTTAACACCTAGCGGGACCTACGAGCAGTACTTC.

This clonotype occurred many times. V usage is TRBV3-1 and J usage is TRBJ2-3; TRBD2 agrees at 9 bases. Trimming at V came to 3 bases and at J to 3 bases, leaving 10 bases not matched to a gene. The CDR3 extends over 17 amino acids. From germline, CDR1 is LGHDT and CDR2 YNNKEL (reference sequence). CDR3 nucleotides: TGTGCCAGCAGCCAGGAAGCTAGCGGGACTCTGACAGATACGCAGTATTTT. Translation: CASSQEASGTLTDTQYF.

The V and J genes are TRBV28 and TRBJ2-5; no firm D call. CDR1 and CDR2 (germline): MDHEN, SYDVKM. The CDR3 extends over 13 amino acids. V lost 4 bases to trimming and J lost 2 bases, with 8 bases between them. This CDR3 reads CASSYQIQETQYF. The CDR3 nucleotides are TGTGCCAGCAGTTATCAGATTCAAGAGACCCAGTACTTC.